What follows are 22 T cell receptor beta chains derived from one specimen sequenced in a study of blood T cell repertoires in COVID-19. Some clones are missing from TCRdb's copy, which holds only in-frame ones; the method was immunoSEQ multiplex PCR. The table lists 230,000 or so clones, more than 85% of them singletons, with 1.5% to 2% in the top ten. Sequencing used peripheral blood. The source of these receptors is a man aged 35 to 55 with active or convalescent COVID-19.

The CDR3 loop reads CASVSTGGWTEAFF. CDR3 sequence (DNA): TGTGCCAGCGTTTCGACAGGGGGATGGACTGAAGCTTTCTTT. V gene TRBV5-8 combines with J gene TRBJ1-1, with 9 bases lining up with TRBD1. Per germline, CDR1 SGHTS and CDR2 YDEGEE. Trimming at V came to 7 bases and at J to 5 bases, leaving 9 bases not matched to a gene. CDR3 length: 14 residues.

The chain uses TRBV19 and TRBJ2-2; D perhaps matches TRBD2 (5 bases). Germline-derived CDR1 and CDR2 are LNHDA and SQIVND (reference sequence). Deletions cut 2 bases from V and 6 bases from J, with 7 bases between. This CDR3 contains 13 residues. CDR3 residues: CASSIRGPGELFF. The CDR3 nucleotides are TGTGCCAGTAGTATACGGGGTCCCGGGGAGCTGTTTTTT.

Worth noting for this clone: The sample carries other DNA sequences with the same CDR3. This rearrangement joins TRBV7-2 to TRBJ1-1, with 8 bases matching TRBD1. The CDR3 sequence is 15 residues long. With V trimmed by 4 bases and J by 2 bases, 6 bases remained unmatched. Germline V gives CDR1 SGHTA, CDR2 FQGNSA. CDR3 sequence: CASSSRQGRNTEAFF. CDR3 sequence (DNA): TGTGCCAGCAGCTCTCGACAGGGGAGAAACACTGAAGCTTTCTTT.

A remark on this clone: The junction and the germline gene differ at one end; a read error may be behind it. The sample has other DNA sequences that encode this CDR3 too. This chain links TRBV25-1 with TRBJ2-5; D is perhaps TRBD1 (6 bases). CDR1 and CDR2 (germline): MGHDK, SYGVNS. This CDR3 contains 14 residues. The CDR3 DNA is TGTGCCAGCAGTGAAAGGGGACACCAGGAGACCCAGTACTTC. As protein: CASSERGHQETQYF.

The CDR3 DNA reads as TGTGCCAGCCAGATTCTCGGGGCAACTAATGAAAAACTGTTTTTT. Translated, it gives CASQILGATNEKLFF. The rearrangement uses TRBV18 and TRBJ1-4; D gene ambiguous. V was cut by 8 bases and J by 0 bases, with 13 bases left in between. Germline CDR1 KGHSH, CDR2 LQKENI. The CDR3 spans 15 residues.

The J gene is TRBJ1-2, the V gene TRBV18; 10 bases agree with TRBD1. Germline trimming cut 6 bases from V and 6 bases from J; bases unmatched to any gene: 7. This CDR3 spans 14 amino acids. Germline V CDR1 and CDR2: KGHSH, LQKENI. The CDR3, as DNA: TGTGCCAGCTCCCTTGGACAGGGGGGCAATGGCTACACCTTC. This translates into CASSLGQGGNGYTF.

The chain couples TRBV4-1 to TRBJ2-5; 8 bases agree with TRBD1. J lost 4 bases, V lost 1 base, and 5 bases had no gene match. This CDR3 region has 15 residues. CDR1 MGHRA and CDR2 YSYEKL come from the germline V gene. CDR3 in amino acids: CASSQGAGGAETQYF. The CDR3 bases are TGCGCCAGCAGCCAAGGGGCAGGGGGCGCAGAGACCCAGTACTTC.

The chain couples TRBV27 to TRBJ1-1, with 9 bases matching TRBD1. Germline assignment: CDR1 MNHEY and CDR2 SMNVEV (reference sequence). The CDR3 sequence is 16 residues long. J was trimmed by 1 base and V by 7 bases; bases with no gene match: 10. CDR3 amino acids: CASINYRGLGNTEAFF. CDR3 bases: TGTGCCAGCATCAACTACAGGGGGCTCGGGAACACTGAAGCTTTCTTT.

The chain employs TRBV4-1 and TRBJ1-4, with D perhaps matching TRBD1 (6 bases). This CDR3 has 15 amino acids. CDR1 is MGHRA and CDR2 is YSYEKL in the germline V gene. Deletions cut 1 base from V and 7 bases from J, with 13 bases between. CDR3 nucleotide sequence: TGCGCCAGCAGCCAAGCGGGTGCAGGGGCTGAAAAACTGTTTTTT. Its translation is CASSQAGAGAEKLFF.

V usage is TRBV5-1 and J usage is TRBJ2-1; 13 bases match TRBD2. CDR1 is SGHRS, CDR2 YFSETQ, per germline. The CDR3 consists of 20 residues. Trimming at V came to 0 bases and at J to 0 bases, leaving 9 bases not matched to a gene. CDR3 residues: CASSLGRTSGSPSSYNEQFF. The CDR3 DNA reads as TGCGCCAGCAGCTTGGGTCGGACTAGCGGGAGCCCTAGCTCCTACAATGAGCAGTTCTTC.

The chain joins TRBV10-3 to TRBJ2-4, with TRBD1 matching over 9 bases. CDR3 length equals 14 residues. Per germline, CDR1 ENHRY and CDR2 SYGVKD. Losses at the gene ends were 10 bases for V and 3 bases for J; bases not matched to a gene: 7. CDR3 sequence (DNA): TGTGCCACCTCCGGGACAGGGCTCAAAAACATTCAGTACTTC. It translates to CATSGTGLKNIQYF.

In DNA, the CDR3 is TGCGCCAGCAGCTTGGAGACGACAGGGGATTTGAACACTGAAGCTTTCTTT. Its protein product is CASSLETTGDLNTEAFF. This chain uses TRBV5-1 with TRBJ1-1, with 8 bases aligning to TRBD1. This CDR3 comprises 17 residues. Per germline, CDR1 SGHRS and CDR2 YFSETQ. The ends lost 0 bases at V and 0 bases at J; junction bases unmatched: 7.

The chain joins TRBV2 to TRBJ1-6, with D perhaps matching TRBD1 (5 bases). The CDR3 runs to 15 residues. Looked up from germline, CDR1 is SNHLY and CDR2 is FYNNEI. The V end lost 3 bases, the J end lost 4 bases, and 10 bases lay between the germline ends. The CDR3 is CASSDPTAYNSPLHF. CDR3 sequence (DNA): TGTGCCAGCAGTGACCCGACAGCATATAATTCACCCCTCCACTTT.

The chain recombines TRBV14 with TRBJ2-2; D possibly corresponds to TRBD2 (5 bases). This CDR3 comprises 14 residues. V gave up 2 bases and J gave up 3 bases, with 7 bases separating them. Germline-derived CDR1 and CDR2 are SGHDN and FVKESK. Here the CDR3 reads CASSQQRYTGELFF. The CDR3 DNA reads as TGTGCCAGCAGCCAACAGCGGTACACCGGGGAGCTGTTTTTT.

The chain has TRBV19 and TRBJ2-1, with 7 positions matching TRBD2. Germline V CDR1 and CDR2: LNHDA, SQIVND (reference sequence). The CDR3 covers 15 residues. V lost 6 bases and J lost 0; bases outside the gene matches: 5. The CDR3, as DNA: TGTGCCAGTAGCTTAGCGGGCCTCTCCTACAATGAGCAGTTCTTC. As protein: CASSLAGLSYNEQFF.

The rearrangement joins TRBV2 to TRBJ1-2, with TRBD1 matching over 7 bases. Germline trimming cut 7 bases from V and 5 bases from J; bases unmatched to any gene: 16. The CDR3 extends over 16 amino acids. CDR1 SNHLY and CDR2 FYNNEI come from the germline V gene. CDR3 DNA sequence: TGTGCCAGCACGTCAGGGACAGCCTACTTCTCATATGGCTACACCTTC. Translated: CASTSGTAYFSYGYTF.

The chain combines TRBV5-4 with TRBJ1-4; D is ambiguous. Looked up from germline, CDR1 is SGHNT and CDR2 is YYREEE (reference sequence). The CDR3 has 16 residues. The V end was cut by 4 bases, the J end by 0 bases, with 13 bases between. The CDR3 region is CASSAGWATTNEKLFF. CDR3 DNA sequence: TGTGCCAGCAGCGCAGGATGGGCCACAACTAATGAAAAACTGTTTTTT.

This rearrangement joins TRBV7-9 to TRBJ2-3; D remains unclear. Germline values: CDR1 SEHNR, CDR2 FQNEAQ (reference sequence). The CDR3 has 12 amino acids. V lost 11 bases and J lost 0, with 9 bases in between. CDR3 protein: CAGRASTDTQYF. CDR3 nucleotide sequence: TGTGCCGGTAGAGCTAGCACAGATACGCAGTATTTT. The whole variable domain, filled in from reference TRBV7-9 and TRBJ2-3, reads DTGVSQNPRHKITKRGQNVTFRCDPISEHNRLYWYRQTLGQGPEFLTYFQNEAQLEKSRLLSDRFSAERPKGSFSTLEIQRTEQGDSAMYLCAGRASTDTQYFGPGTRLTVL.

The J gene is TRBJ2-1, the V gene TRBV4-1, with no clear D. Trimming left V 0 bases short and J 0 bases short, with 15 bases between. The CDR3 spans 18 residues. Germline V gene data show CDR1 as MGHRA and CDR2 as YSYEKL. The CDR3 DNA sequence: TGCGCCAGCAGCCAAGATTCTCCAGCGAAACTCTCCTACAATGAGCAGTTCTTC. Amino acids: CASSQDSPAKLSYNEQFF.

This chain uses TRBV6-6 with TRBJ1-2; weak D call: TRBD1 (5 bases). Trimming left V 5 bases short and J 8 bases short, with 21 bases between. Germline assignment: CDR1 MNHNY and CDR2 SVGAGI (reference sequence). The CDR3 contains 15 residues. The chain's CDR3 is CASSPRDWGAKGYTF. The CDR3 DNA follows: TGTGCCAGCAGTCCCCGAGATTGGGGCGCGAAGGGCTACACCTTC.

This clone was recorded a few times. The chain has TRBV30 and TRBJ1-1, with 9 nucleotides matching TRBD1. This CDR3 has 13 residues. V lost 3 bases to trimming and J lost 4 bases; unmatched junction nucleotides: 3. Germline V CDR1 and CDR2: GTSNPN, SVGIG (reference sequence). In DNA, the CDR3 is TGTGCCTGGAGGGACAGGGGACGCACTGAAGCTTTCTTT. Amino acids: CAWRDRGRTEAFF.

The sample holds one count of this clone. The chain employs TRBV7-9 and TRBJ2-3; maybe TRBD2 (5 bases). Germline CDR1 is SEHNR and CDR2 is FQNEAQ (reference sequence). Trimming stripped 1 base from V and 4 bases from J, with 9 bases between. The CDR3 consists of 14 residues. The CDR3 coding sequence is TGTGCCAGCAGCTTAGGGGCGGGCGCAGATACGCAGTATTTT. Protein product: CASSLGAGADTQYF. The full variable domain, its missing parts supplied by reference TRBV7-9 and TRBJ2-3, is DTGVSQNPRHKITKRGQNVTFRCDPISEHNRLYWYRQTLGQGPEFLTYFQNEAQLEKSRLLSDRFSAERPKGSFSTLEIQRTEQGDSAMYLCASSLGAGADTQYFGPGTRLTVL.